The TCR beta chain under discussion was sequenced for a study of CD8 T cells in ankylosing spondylitis. Study-wide points: In reactive arthritis synovial fluid and blood, some motif variants had been reported before. Reportedly, disease-linked clones are significantly enriched in ankylosing spondylitis patients' matched synovial fluid. Characteristic of ankylosing spondylitis blood, it appeared, was a TCR beta motif comprising 7 to 9 highly homologous variants.

Of note for this clonotype: The antigen is unknown.

The authors made TCR beta libraries by quantitative 5'-RACE with molecular barcodes. TCRdb called the 5' RACE reads again in MiXCR, with one record for every CDR3 protein. The sample holds about 440,000 distinct CDR3 sequences, roughly 18% seen once. This CDR3 comprises 14 residues. Germline CDR1 reads MNHEY; CDR2 reads SVGEGT. J gave up 11 bases and V 7 bases, and 8 bases lay outside the gene matches. The sample taken for sequencing was blood, either unsorted or a sorted T cell fraction (not recorded which). The sequence came from a male donor with ankylosing spondylitis. V is TRBV6-2 or TRBV6-3 and J is TRBJ2-4, with 13 bases matching TRBD2. DNA for the CDR3: TGTGCCAGCACACCGGGACTAGCGGGAACGGTTCAGTACTTC. Its protein product is CASTPGLAGTVQYF.